Shown below are 20 T cell receptor beta chains from a single sample sequenced in a study of blood T cell repertoires in COVID-19 (TCRdb year 2020). Library prep was done by the immunoSEQ multiplex PCR assay. TCRdb carries this immuneACCESS record with in-frame sequences only. Its versions omit some clonotypes, under half of them owing to an unresolved V gene in the studies checked, with the rest unexplained. The table for this sample lists 230,000 or so clones; around 87% of them were counted only once. The ten largest clones take up roughly 2.2% of the sample. Sample: peripheral blood. The receptors here all came from a woman aged 60-75 years with COVID-19, enrolled during active disease.

This clone was counted once. The rearrangement joins TRBV20-1 to TRBJ2-1, with no clear D. Per germline, CDR1 DFQATT and CDR2 SNEGSKA (reference sequence). CDR3 length equals 13 residues. Trimming took off 3 bases at V and 4 bases at J, with 10 bases between the two ends. The DNA for the CDR3 is TGCAGTGCTAGTTTTTCCAGTTACAATGAGCAGTTCTTC. Protein: CSASFSSYNEQFF.

The chain carries TRBV5-1 and TRBJ2-1; 11 nucleotides align to TRBD2. Germline V CDR1 and CDR2: SGHRS, YFSETQ. Unmatched junction bases numbered 6, after V lost 4 bases and J lost 0 bases. This CDR3 has 17 amino acids. CDR3 DNA: TGCGCCAGCAGCCTAGTACTAGCGGGGGACTCCTACAATGAGCAGTTCTTC. It codes for CASSLVLAGDSYNEQFF.

This chain's CDR3 is CASSLPLGGSNQPQHF. CDR3 coding DNA: TGTGCCAGCAGCTTGCCCCTGGGGGGGAGCAATCAGCCCCAGCATTTT. This chain joins TRBV5-8 and TRBJ1-5; TRBD1 is a possible D gene (5 bases). Trimming stripped 1 base from V and 1 base from J, with 12 bases between. From germline, CDR1 is SGHTS and CDR2 YDEGEE. This CDR3 spans 16 amino acids.

V is TRBV19 and J is TRBJ1-2; D is undetermined. The CDR3 runs to 16 residues. In germline, CDR1 is LNHDA, CDR2 SQIVND (reference sequence). V was trimmed by 2 bases and J by 0 bases, leaving 13 bases between them. As DNA, the CDR3 is TGTGCCAGTAGTATAATGGGCGAAGCGGCTAACTATGGCTACACCTTC. Translated: CASSIMGEAANYGYTF.

The rearrangement joins TRBV28 to TRBJ1-2, with D maybe TRBD1 (6 bases). This CDR3 region has 12 residues. The germline gives CDR1 MDHEN, CDR2 SYDVKM. The V gene lost 4 bases and the J gene lost 8 bases, with 11 bases spanning the gap. The CDR3 DNA sequence: TGTGCCAGCAGTTGGACAGTGGGGGGCTACACCTTC. Translation gives CASSWTVGGYTF.

The rearrangement joins TRBV7-9 to TRBJ1-2; TRBD1 aligns across 7 bases. This CDR3 comprises 19 residues. Germline CDR1 and CDR2: SEHNR and FQNEAQ (reference sequence). V shed 6 bases and J 3 bases; nucleotides not matched to a gene: 22. The CDR3, as DNA: TGTGCCAGCAGATCCAGGACAGGCAGGCACTCGTTGGGGGACTATGGCTACACCTTC. It is translated as CASRSRTGRHSLGDYGYTF.

The J gene is TRBJ2-5, the V gene TRBV5-1; TRBD1 is a possible D gene (5 bases). The V gene's germline CDR1 is SGHRS and CDR2 YFSETQ. The CDR3 is 18 amino acids. V was pared by 0 bases and J by 2 bases, with 20 bases between. The CDR3 loop reads CASSLGTQVRALQETQYF. In DNA form, the CDR3 reads TGCGCCAGCAGCTTGGGGACGCAGGTCAGGGCCTTACAAGAGACCCAGTACTTC.

The gene calls are TRBV5-4 and TRBJ2-5, with D tentatively TRBD2 (6 bases). Trimming took 0 bases from V and 5 from J, leaving 14 bases between them. The CDR3 length is 15 residues. CDR1 is SGHNT and CDR2 is YYREEE in the germline V gene (reference sequence). The CDR3: CASSLGPSGDETQYF. DNA of the CDR3: TGTGCCAGCAGCTTGGGGCCCTCGGGAGACGAGACCCAGTACTTC.

The chain combines TRBV27 with TRBJ1-2, with 7 bases matching TRBD1. This CDR3 comprises 14 residues. Germline CDR1 MNHEY, CDR2 SMNVEV (reference sequence). V shed 6 bases, J shed 2 bases, and the junction held 6 bases outside the gene matches. The CDR3 coding sequence is TGTGCCAGCAGATCCAGGGGACAGAACTATGGCTACACCTTC. This gives the protein CASRSRGQNYGYTF.

The V gene is TRBV4-3, the J gene TRBJ2-1; 8 nucleotides agree with TRBD2. This CDR3 comprises 16 residues. Germline CDR1 is LGHNA and CDR2 is YSLEER. V shed 1 base, J shed 4 bases, and the junction held 6 bases outside the gene matches. CDR3 DNA sequence: TGCGCCAGCAGCCAAGCCGTGGGACTAGGATACAATGAGCAGTTCTTC. It yields the protein CASSQAVGLGYNEQFF.

This chain connects TRBV7-9 to TRBJ1-5; 7 bases align to TRBD1. The CDR3 is 15 residues long. Germline assignment: CDR1 SEHNR and CDR2 FQNEAQ (reference sequence). Trimming cost V 2 bases and J 1 base; bases outside gene matches: 2. CDR3 region: CASSLKGASNQPQHF. The CDR3 region has the DNA TGTGCCAGCAGCTTAAAGGGGGCAAGCAATCAGCCCCAGCATTTT. The full variable domain, with the rest looked up from reference TRBV7-9 and TRBJ1-5, is DTGVSQNPRHKITKRGQNVTFRCDPISEHNRLYWYRQTLGQGPEFLTYFQNEAQLEKSRLLSDRFSAERPKGSFSTLEIQRTEQGDSAMYLCASSLKGASNQPQHFGDGTRLSIL.

The chain is built from TRBV2 and TRBJ1-2, with D possibly matching TRBD1 (5 bases). Trimming pared 6 bases from V and 8 bases from J, leaving 19 bases between. Germline CDR1 is SNHLY and CDR2 is FYNNEI. The CDR3 runs 14 residues. CDR3 DNA: TGTGCCAGCAGGGTTTCGACAGCCGCTTGGGGCTACACCTTC. Protein sequence: CASRVSTAAWGYTF.

This chain connects TRBV7-3 to TRBJ1-1; no reliable D call. Germline-derived CDR1 and CDR2 are SGHTA and FQGTGA. This CDR3 comprises 12 residues. V gave up 5 bases and J gave up 8 bases, with 12 bases separating them. CDR3 bases: TGTGCCAGCAGCATTGACGGGAGGGAAGCTTTCTTT. Protein product: CASSIDGREAFF. Full variable domain (missing parts from reference TRBV7-3 and TRBJ1-1): GAGVSQTPSNKVTEKGKYVELRCDPISGHTALYWYRQSLGQGPEFLIYFQGTGAADDSGLPNDRFFAVRPEGSVSTLKIQRTERGDSAVYLCASSIDGREAFFGQGTRLTVV.

This rearrangement joins TRBV6-5 to TRBJ1-5, with 7 bases lining up with TRBD1. Per the germline V gene, CDR1 is MNHEY and CDR2 is SVGAGI. V was pared by 2 bases and J by 5 bases, with 6 bases of the junction left unmatched. The CDR3 spans 15 residues. The DNA of the CDR3 is TGTGCCAGCAGTTACGACCCCAGGGGGGATCAGCCCCAGCATTTT. The encoded protein is CASSYDPRGDQPQHF.

CDR3 sequence: CASSLMWAADTQYF. CDR3 nucleotides: TGCGCCAGCAGCTTGATGTGGGCTGCAGATACGCAGTATTTT. This sequence joins TRBV5-1 and TRBJ2-3; D unresolved. V lost 1 base to trimming and J lost 4 bases, with 10 bases between them. The germline CDR1 and CDR2 sequences are SGHRS and YFSETQ. The CDR3 has 14 residues.

This clone was counted between two and nine times. The V gene is TRBV6-5, the J gene TRBJ1-5; 10 nucleotides align to TRBD1. The CDR3 consists of 16 residues. Germline CDR1 is MNHEY and CDR2 is SVGAGI. V was pared by 4 bases and J by 5 bases, with 8 bases of the junction left unmatched. Written as DNA, the CDR3 is TGTGCCAGCAGTTTTTCCCCCGGGACAGGGGATCAGCCCCAGCATTTT. Amino acid sequence: CASSFSPGTGDQPQHF.

This clone has just a few counts. The chain combines TRBV9 with TRBJ2-7; TRBD2 agrees at 8 bases. The CDR3 is 14 amino acids. Germline values: CDR1 SGDLS, CDR2 YYNGEE. Unmatched junction bases numbered 4, after V lost 0 bases and J lost 5 bases. Written as DNA, the CDR3 is TGTGCCAGCAGCGTAGCGGGGGGGATTAACGAGCAGTACTTC. Translating gives CASSVAGGINEQYF.

The V gene is TRBV5-4, the J gene TRBJ2-3; 9 bases agree with TRBD2. Germline loops: CDR1 SGHNT, CDR2 YYREEE (reference sequence). Trimming took 1 base from V and 7 from J; bases not matched to a gene: 13. CDR3 length: 17 residues. CDR3 nucleotide sequence: TGTGCCAGCAGCTTGTATCGCGGGGGGGCCGGGATGAATACGCAGTATTTT. Its translation: CASSLYRGGAGMNTQYF.

This rearrangement joins TRBV11-3 to TRBJ2-7, with TRBD2 matching 10 bases. CDR3 length equals 14 residues. V dropped 4 bases and J dropped 5; count of bases not matched to a gene: 5. CDR1 and CDR2 from the germline V gene are SGHNT and YENEEA. CDR3 amino acids: CASSSSGGANEQYF. CDR3 nucleotides: TGTGCCAGCAGCTCCAGCGGGGGGGCAAACGAGCAGTACTTC.

The chain links TRBV7-2 to TRBJ1-2; tentative D call: TRBD1 (6 bases). CDR3 length equals 17 residues. Germline CDR1 reads SGHTA; CDR2 reads FQGNSA. V lost 2 bases and J lost 0, with 16 bases in between. The CDR3 here is CASSLNPPRTANYGYTF. CDR3 bases: TGTGCCAGCAGCTTAAACCCACCACGGACAGCTAACTATGGCTACACCTTC.